The clone carrying this T cell receptor (beta chain) was detected many times. No antigen is known for it. The investigators amplified TCR beta CDR3 regions from RNA transcripts. TCR CDR3 underwent first-round RT-PCR with the HTBI primer set. A single record per CDR3 protein comes from TCRdb applying MiXCR to the multiplex PCR reads. In the table there are about 380,000 distinct CDR3 sequences, around 13% of which are singletons. The data were taken from a study of T cells in Graves' hyperthyroidism and ophthalmopathy. Points from the study as a whole: Most clonotypes that expanded in the thyroid above 0.001 also showed up in blood.

There are 17 residues in the CDR3. Trimming took 0 bases from V and 3 from J; bases not matched to a gene: 2. Pregnant or lactating patients were excluded, as were those with uncontrolled infection or other autoimmune disease. Diagnoses were made from clinical symptoms, serum measures (thyroxine and TRAb), thyroid ultrasound and orbital computed tomography. The PBMCs were sourced from fresh peripheral blood (approximately 9.6 ml). V usage is TRBV12-3 or TRBV12-4 and J usage is TRBJ2-3; 14 nucleotides align to TRBD2. The sample comprised blood. The origin of this receptor is a woman in her fifties or sixties with Graves' hyperthyroidism. CDR3 sequence reads: CASSLAGLAGATDTQYF. The CDR3 coding sequence is TGTGCCAGCAGTTTAGCGGGACTAGCGGGAGCTACAGATACGCAGTATTTT.